This T cell receptor beta chain derives from a study of T cells in Graves' hyperthyroidism and ophthalmopathy (dated by TCRdb to the late 2010s). Describing the broader study: Peripheral blood samples were taken at the time of initial diagnosis, prior to any treatment. A discovery cohort of roughly 100 patients, roughly 40 with Graves' ophthalmopathy and 57 with stable Graves' hyperthyroidism, was used to find distinguishing TCR V-J signatures. Prospective prediction of ophthalmopathy was tested in an independent validation cohort of 18 to 20 hyperthyroidism patients and approximately 17 patients who later progressed to ophthalmopathy. The approximately 95 discovery patients were divided at random into training and test sets in a 7:3 ratio. The study also compared thyroid tissue and blood T-cell repertoires from 5 to 7 Graves' hyperthyroidism patients. Once sampling was done, hyperthyroidism patients were given methimazole at a starting dose of 30 mg daily, whereas ophthalmopathy patients were given high-dose intravenous methylprednisolone. The paper reports TCR Vbeta CDR3 sequencing of roughly 140 peripheral blood samples: some 44 ophthalmopathy, roughly 74 hyperthyroidism and around 17 progressor patients. The full study reports these points: Most expanded thyroid clonotypes (frequency above 0.001) were also detected in blood, suggesting blood repertoires may reflect thyroid immune responses. Sample size was not statistically predetermined, and blinding of investigators to group allocation was not performed. Ophthalmopathy was separated from stable hyperthyroidism by a 13 V-J signature model, with about 86% sensitivity and 81% to 83% specificity obtained in cross-validation and 80%/75% obtained in testing. In validation, the model predicted progression to ophthalmopathy a median of 6.5 months before onset, with over 60% sensitivity and 72.22% specificity.

CDR1 SGDLS and CDR2 YYNGEE were looked up in the germline V gene. Inclusive of the bounding cysteine and phenylalanine, the CDR3 is 11 residues long. Only the CDR3 DNA stays, 33 bases, in frame from base 1. This clonotype was recorded once. Its antigen is currently not known. The germline gene is not matched at one end of the junction; a read error may be the cause. Stable Graves' hyperthyroidism was defined as no progression to ophthalmopathy during 18 months of follow-up. Hyperthyroidism patients were newly diagnosed, with disease duration under 2 months, and aged 18 to 65 years. Any patient with an uncontrolled infection, another autoimmune disease, pregnancy or lactation was excluded. Diagnoses were established on the basis of clinical symptoms, serum thyroxine and TRAb, thyroid ultrasound, and orbital computed tomography. PBMCs were separated from roughly 10 ml of fresh peripheral blood using Ficoll-Paque density gradient centrifugation. Total RNA was extracted with Trizol reagent, and quality was checked on an Agilent 2100 Bioanalyzer.

The TCR beta CDR3 regions were amplified from the RNA transcripts. The TCR CDR3 was subjected to a first round of RT-PCR using the HTBI primer set and the Qiagen OneStep RT-PCR kit. Libraries were constructed in a second round of multiplex PCR, after which size selection and purification were carried out. Libraries were sequenced paired-end with 100 bp reads on an Illumina HiSeq2000. From the authors' description of their analysis: SOAPnuke was used to process the raw data, removing reads that contained adapters or uncalled bases, had a mean Phred below 15, or lacked an exact match to the constant primer or identifier. COPE v1.2.5 was used to merge the high-quality paired reads, and each unique nucleotide sequence was defined as a clonotype. MiTCR v1.1 was used to align the clonotypes against IMGT TRBV, TRBD and TRBJ reference segments. The analysis was restricted to V-J combinations with a frequency above 0.0001, which together covered just over 99% of the repertoires. A TCS score was defined as the ratio between F50 (clonal expansion) and ExV (chaos), using BLOSUM62-based TCRdist between CDR3 peptides within each V-J. Welch's t-statistics and random forest reduced roughly 530 V-J features to fewer than 15, which were used in a naive Bayes classifier (R e1071). TCRdb applied fastp at Q25 and MiXCR to the public reads, then kept only in-frame beta chains. For every CDR3 protein sequence, its rows merge into one entry that carries the most common genes and DNA. The V and J calls were determined by TCRdb, not by the authors. Present in this sample are 250,000 to 350,000 distinct CDR3 sequences, around 17% of which were seen just once. Of the sample, approximately 35% is held by the ten largest clones.

The sequenced sample consisted of blood. The source of this sequence is a man aged 25 to 40 with Graves' hyperthyroidism. The chain employs TRBV9 and TRBJ1-1, with the D segment identity uncertain. The DNA reads TGTGCCAGCAGCGTAGGAGGTGAAGTTTTCTTT. This codes for CASSVGGEVFF.